The 32 T cell receptor beta chains below come from one sample, sequenced in a study of breast tumors, draining lymph nodes, adjacent tissues. Via MiXCR, TCRdb re-called the multiplex PCR reads, giving one row per CDR3 protein. The data hold about 140,000 distinct CDR3 sequences, with around a third observed a single time. Breast cancer patients provided tissue from their axillary draining lymph nodes. The sample was axillary lymph node tissue. The receptor source for this set is a female donor with breast cancer. Some clones in this sample may be carry-over from other donors' samples.

At least ten counts were recorded for this clonotype. V and J are TRBV6-6 and TRBJ2-3, with 8 nucleotides matching TRBD2. From germline, CDR1 is MNHNY and CDR2 SVGAGI (reference sequence). The V and J ends lost 2 bases and 9 bases, in that order; junction bases with no gene match: 16. There are 17 residues in the CDR3. The CDR3 loop is CASSYPGTRSAGTTQYF. The CDR3 region has the DNA TGTGCCAGCAGTTACCCCGGGACTAGAAGCGCCGGTACGACGCAGTATTTT.

The chain is built from TRBV5-1 and TRBJ2-2, with TRBD1 matching over 10 bases. The ends lost 3 bases at V and 1 base at J; junction bases unmatched: 3. The CDR3 is 16 residues long. Germline CDR1 is SGHRS and CDR2 is YFSETQ. Written as DNA, the CDR3 is TGCGCCAGCAGCTCGGGACAGGGGATGAACACCGGGGAGCTGTTTTTT. Translation: CASSSGQGMNTGELFF.

This clonotype was found many times. The rearrangement joins TRBV11-2 to TRBJ2-7, with D hard to call. The germline gives CDR1 SGHAT, CDR2 FQNNGV. V was shortened by 5 bases and J by 2 bases, with 19 bases between the two germline ends. This CDR3 region has 16 residues. This CDR3 reads CASSASLHDTPYEQYF. The CDR3, as DNA: TGTGCCAGCAGCGCGTCGCTCCACGACACTCCCTACGAGCAGTACTTC.

Comment on this clonotype: This clone may be a read error of a much larger clone one base away. The rearrangement links TRBV20-1 to TRBJ1-2; a weak D match, TRBD1 (5 bases). Germline CDR1 DFQATT, CDR2 SNEGSKA (reference sequence). CDR3 size: 14 residues. CDR3 DNA: TGCAGTCCTCTTCAGGGAGGAATTAACTCTGGCTACACCTTC. This translates into CSPLQGGINSGYTF.

This clonotype was seen only a few times. This sequence may be a read error, since a much larger clone differs from it by one base. The CDR3 sequence is CASSEDSYGYAF. For the CDR3, the DNA is TGCGCCAGCAGCGAGGACAGCTATGGCTACGCCTTC. This chain uses TRBV5-1 with TRBJ1-2; perhaps TRBD1 as D (6 bases). CDR1 SGHRS and CDR2 YFSETQ come from the germline V gene. The CDR3 is 12 residues long.

This clonotype was observed at least ten times. The chain joins TRBV12-5 to TRBJ2-5; 14 bases are a match to TRBD2. The germline CDR1 and CDR2 sequences are LGHNT and FRNRAP. The CDR3 loop spans 17 amino acids. J gave up 4 bases and V 6 bases, and 10 bases lay outside the gene matches. The CDR3 protein is CASGSMTSGGAGETQYF. As DNA, the CDR3 is TGTGCTAGTGGCAGTATGACTAGCGGGGGGGCGGGAGAGACCCAGTACTTC.

This clonotype occurred many times. CDR3 loop: CASSDRLAGRFANTGELFF. CDR3 DNA: TGTGCCAGCAGTGATCGACTAGCGGGGAGGTTCGCGAACACCGGGGAGCTGTTTTTT. The chain combines TRBV6-1 with TRBJ2-2; 11 bases fit TRBD2. Germline V gene data show CDR1 as MNHNS and CDR2 as SASEGT. V lost 3 bases to trimming and J lost 0 bases; unmatched junction nucleotides: 9. The CDR3 loop spans 19 amino acids.

This clonotype was counted ten times or more. The chain couples TRBV20-1 to TRBJ1-4; tentatively, D is TRBD1 (6 bases). From germline, CDR1 is DFQATT and CDR2 SNEGSKA (reference sequence). The CDR3 spans 17 residues. V lost 0 bases to trimming and J lost 0 bases, with 14 bases between them. CDR3 coding DNA: TGCAGTGCTAGAGATCGAGGTCAGGGGTCAACTAATGAAAAACTGTTTTTT. Translation: CSARDRGQGSTNEKLFF.

This clonotype has at least ten counts. This chain joins TRBV19 and TRBJ1-5; TRBD1 might be the D (5 bases). The CDR3 totals 17 residues. Trimming stripped 4 bases from V and 7 bases from J, with 23 bases between. Looked up from germline, CDR1 is LNHDA and CDR2 is SQIVND (reference sequence). The CDR3 DNA sequence: TGTGCCAGTAGTACAAAGGGCTCCGAAAGGGGTAGGCAGCCCCAGCATTTT. Amino acid sequence: CASSTKGSERGRQPQHF. Based on the CDR3 plus reference TRBV19 and TRBJ1-5, the full variable domain is DGGITQSPKYLFRKEGQNVTLSCEQNLNHDAMYWYRQDPGQGLRLIYYSQIVNDFQKGDIAEGYSVSREKKESFPLTVTSAQKNPTAFYLCASSTKGSERGRQPQHFGDGTRLSIL.

The chain carries TRBV5-1 and TRBJ2-7; D is tentatively TRBD1 or TRBD2 (5 bases each). The J call may be wrong; the DNA end is better matched by TRBJ2-4. The CDR3 has 15 amino acids. The germline V gene has CDR1 SGHRS and CDR2 YFSETQ. This CDR3 reads CASSLSGGGKNIQYF. The CDR3 bases are TGCGCCAGCAGCTTAAGTGGGGGTGGCAAAAACATTCAGTACTTC.

This clonotype was seen repeatedly, ten times or more. The V call is TRBV28, the J call TRBJ1-2; 10 nucleotides align to TRBD1. V shed 4 bases, J shed 3 bases, and the junction held 8 bases outside the gene matches. Looked up from germline, CDR1 is MDHEN and CDR2 is SYDVKM. The length of the CDR3 is 16 residues. CDR3 loop: CASSYPTGGVYYGYTF. The DNA for the CDR3 is TGTGCCAGCAGTTACCCGACAGGGGGCGTGTACTATGGCTACACCTTC.

This clonotype was seen ten or more times. The chain joins TRBV16 to TRBJ2-7; 8 nucleotides line up with TRBD1. Germline V gives CDR1 KGHSY, CDR2 FQNENV. Trimming cost V 0 bases and J 2 bases; bases outside gene matches: 3. This CDR3 comprises 15 residues. The DNA for the CDR3 is TGTGCCAGCAGCCAATCTCCAGGGGGCACCTACGAGCAGTACTTC. It translates to CASSQSPGGTYEQYF.

The chain links TRBV5-4 to TRBJ1-1; TRBD1 agrees at 9 bases. V trimming: 4 bases; J trimming: 0 bases; junction bases outside the gene matches: 16. This CDR3 region has 19 residues. CDR1 and CDR2 (germline): SGHNT, YYREEE (reference sequence). The CDR3 region is CASSLLSAGTGILNTEAFF. In nucleotides, the CDR3 is TGTGCCAGCAGCCTGCTATCGGCCGGGACAGGGATATTGAACACTGAAGCTTTCTTT. The complete variable domain, with remaining parts taken from reference TRBV5-4 and TRBJ1-1, reads ETGVTQSPTHLIKTRGQQVTLRCSSQSGHNTVSWYQQALGQGPQFIFQYYREEENGRGNFPPRFSGLQFPNYSSELNVNALELDDSALYLCASSLLSAGTGILNTEAFFGQGTRLTVV.

Ten or more counts support this clonotype. This rearrangement joins TRBV7-9 to TRBJ2-2; D not certain. The CDR3 totals 16 residues. Germline CDR1 SEHNR, CDR2 FQNEAQ (reference sequence). V lost 1 base, J lost 3 bases, and 12 bases lay in between. The CDR3 DNA reads as TGTGCCAGCAGCTTAGGATTGGGGTTTTACACCGGGGAGCTGTTTTTT. Protein product: CASSLGLGFYTGELFF.

This clonotype was seen at least ten times. A single base separates this from a much larger clone, so it may be a read error. This chain connects TRBV20-1 to TRBJ2-6; D may be TRBD1 (5 bases). CDR1 is DFQATT and CDR2 is SNEGSKA in the germline V gene (reference sequence). Trimming shortened V by 3 bases and J by 6 bases, and 18 bases separated the two germline ends. This CDR3 contains 16 residues. The CDR3 DNA reads TGCAGTGCTAGTGGGCAGGGTCAGCCCGCGGCCAACGTCCTGACTTTC. This translates into CSASGQGQPAANVLTF.

Notes on this clonotype: An end of the junction differs from the germline gene, which may be a read error. This chain uses TRBV13 with TRBJ2-1; 10 nucleotides line up with TRBD2. Germline V CDR1 and CDR2: PRHDT, FYEKMQ (reference sequence). This CDR3 spans 15 amino acids. CDR3 residues: CASSVGAGGLGEQFF. The CDR3 DNA reads as TGTGCCAGCAGCGTAGGAGCGGGGGGGCTAGGTGAGCAGTTCTTC.

The V and J genes are TRBV18 and TRBJ1-5; D gene ambiguous. The CDR3 length is 16 residues. The V gene lost 2 bases and the J gene lost 0 bases, with 11 bases spanning the gap. Germline CDR1 and CDR2: KGHSH and LQKENI. The CDR3 DNA follows: TGTGCCAGCTCACCAAGCAAGTTTTATAGCAATCAGCCCCAGCATTTT. It translates to CASSPSKFYSNQPQHF.

Here the CDR3 DNA reads TGTGCCAGCAGTGCTAGAGGGCCCAGCACAGATACGCAGTATTTT. Amino acid sequence: CASSARGPSTDTQYF. V usage is TRBV2 and J usage is TRBJ2-3; D is possibly TRBD2 (5 bases). V shed 4 bases and J shed 0 bases, with 11 bases lying between them. Germline CDR1 reads SNHLY; CDR2 reads FYNNEI. The CDR3 contains 15 residues.

This clonotype was seen ten or more times. The chain employs TRBV20-1 and TRBJ2-1, with TRBD2 matching over 14 bases. V was pared by 5 bases and J by 5 bases, with 2 bases of the junction left unmatched. In germline, CDR1 is DFQATT, CDR2 SNEGSKA (reference sequence). The CDR3 spans 14 residues. CDR3 in DNA: TGCAGTGCTCTGACTAGCGGGAGGGACAATGAGCAGTTCTTC. It encodes CSALTSGRDNEQFF.

This clonotype showed up many times. V usage is TRBV10-3 and J usage is TRBJ1-5; a weak D match, TRBD1 (6 bases). The germline V gene encodes CDR1 ENHRY and CDR2 SYGVKD. With 10 bases removed from V and 4 bases from J, the gap between germline ends came to 14 bases. CDR3 length: 13 residues. The DNA for the CDR3 is TGTGCCACCCACGACGACAGGAATCAGCCCCAGCATTTT. It yields the protein CATHDDRNQPQHF.

To note about this clonotype: Given a much more abundant clone one base away, this may be a read error. The rearrangement links TRBV20-1 to TRBJ2-1; D perhaps matches TRBD1 (6 bases). The CDR3 covers 13 residues. Looked up from germline, CDR1 is DFQATT and CDR2 is SNEGSKA (reference sequence). The CDR3 reads CSARPGAYNAQFF. DNA for the CDR3: TGCAGTGCTAGACCAGGGGCCTACAATGCGCAGTTCTTC.

This clonotype was seen many times. The chain has TRBV7-6 and TRBJ2-3; TRBD2 matches 7 bases. The germline gives CDR1 SGHVS, CDR2 FNYEAQ. This CDR3 spans 14 amino acids. J gave up 6 bases and V 1 base, and 4 bases lay outside the gene matches. In DNA form, the CDR3 reads TGTGCCAGCAGCTTAGTGGGGGGGGTGGATACGCAGTATTTT. It specifies CASSLVGGVDTQYF.

There are many counts of this clonotype. The V and J genes are TRBV6-5 and TRBJ2-3, with 7 bases aligning to TRBD1. Germline CDR1 is MNHEY and CDR2 is SVGAGI. V shed 5 bases, J shed 4 bases, and the junction held 9 bases outside the gene matches. This CDR3 has 15 amino acids. CDR3: CASSPRTGFADTQYF. CDR3 sequence (DNA): TGTGCCAGCAGTCCTCGGACAGGTTTCGCAGATACGCAGTATTTT.

This sequence joins TRBV2 and TRBJ2-5; 11 nucleotides agree with TRBD1. V dropped 8 bases and J dropped 10; count of bases not matched to a gene: 12. CDR1 is SNHLY, CDR2 FYNNEI, per germline. The CDR3 totals 14 residues. Here the CDR3 reads CASGSSGTGGIQYF. In DNA form, the CDR3 reads TGTGCCAGCGGTTCGTCCGGGACAGGGGGAATCCAGTACTTC. The variable domain in full, with the rest retrieved from reference TRBV2 and TRBJ2-5, is EPEVTQTPSHQVTQMGQEVILRCVPISNHLYFYWYRQILGQKVEFLVSFYNNEISEKSEIFDDQFSVERPDGSNFTLKIRSTKLEDSAMYFCASGSSGTGGIQYFGPGTRLLVL.

This clonotype was observed many times. At one boundary the junction diverges from the germline segment, which might be a read error. The CDR3 DNA is TGTGCCAGTAGTATTAGGGCAGGGCCACACTCCTTC. Encoded protein: CASSIRAGPHSF. The chain carries TRBV19 and TRBJ1-2, with D possibly matching TRBD1 (5 bases). CDR1 is LNHDA and CDR2 is SQIVND in the germline V gene (reference sequence). This CDR3 contains 12 residues.

This clonotype was counted many times. The rearrangement links TRBV11-2 to TRBJ2-1, with D possibly TRBD1 on 5 matching bases. CDR3 size: 15 residues. V lost 2 bases to trimming and J lost 7 bases, with 15 bases between them. CDR1 and CDR2 (germline): SGHAT, FQNNGV. The CDR3 here is CASSLLSGLGNEQFF. The CDR3 region has the DNA TGTGCCAGCAGCTTACTTTCAGGGCTTGGGAATGAGCAGTTCTTC. Supplemented by reference TRBV11-2 and TRBJ2-1, the full variable domain reads EAGVAQSPRYKIIEKRQSVAFWCNPISGHATLYWYQQILGQGPKLLIQFQNNGVVDDSQLPKDRFSAERLKGVDSTLKIQPAKLEDSAVYLCASSLLSGLGNEQFFGPGTRLTVL.

In its sample, this clonotype was seen many times. The rearrangement uses TRBV3-1 and TRBJ2-7; D is possibly TRBD1 (6 bases). This CDR3 has 12 amino acids. The ends were cut back, 1 base at V and 7 bases at J, with 8 bases in the middle. Germline assignment: CDR1 LGHDT and CDR2 YNNKEL (reference sequence). The CDR3 loop reads CASSQGGQEQYF. The CDR3 DNA reads TGTGCCAGCAGCCAAGGTGGACAGGAGCAGTACTTC.

This clonotype occurred many times. This sequence joins TRBV20-1 and TRBJ1-2; 12 bases are shared with TRBD1. This CDR3 is built from 15 residues. Germline CDR1 reads DFQATT; CDR2 reads SNEGSKA (reference sequence). The junction had 7 bases not matched to a gene; V was cut back by 0 bases and J by 8 bases. The CDR3 region is CSAREDGTGGWGYTF. CDR3 bases: TGCAGTGCTAGAGAGGATGGGACAGGGGGCTGGGGCTACACCTTC.

This clonotype was seen more than once but under ten times. V gene TRBV6-2 or TRBV6-3 combines with J gene TRBJ2-1; possibly TRBD1 for D (6 bases). V was clipped by 6 bases and J by 7 bases, with 16 bases between them. The CDR3 is 14 amino acids. Germline V CDR1 and CDR2: MNHEY, SVGEGT. CDR3 amino acids: CASRSQGYVNEQFF. The CDR3 nucleotides are TGTGCCAGCAGGTCCCAGGGGTACGTGAATGAGCAGTTCTTC.

This clonotype was observed many times. The rearrangement uses TRBV11-2 and TRBJ1-2; 8 bases map to TRBD1. Germline V gene data show CDR1 as SGHAT and CDR2 as FQNNGV. V was clipped by 5 bases and J by 4 bases; unmatched bases: 6. This CDR3 is built from 14 residues. CDR3 in amino acids: CASSLGTGPYGYTF. CDR3 DNA sequence: TGTGCCAGCAGCCTCGGGACAGGACCCTATGGCTACACCTTC.

Of note for this clonotype: This may arise from a read error, as a much more abundant clone is one base away. This CDR3 is CASSLGQGAGNIQHF. The CDR3 nucleotides are TGTGCCAGCAGCTTAGGACAGGGGGCAGGAAACATTCAGCACTTC. V usage is TRBV7-9 and J usage is TRBJ2-4; 10 bases are shared with TRBD1. Germline loops: CDR1 SEHNR, CDR2 FQNEAQ (reference sequence). This CDR3 has 15 amino acids.

This clonotype has a handful of counts. A much larger clone is a single base away; this may be a read error. V gene TRBV20-1 combines with J gene TRBJ2-5; tentative D call: TRBD2 (7 bases). The V gene's germline CDR1 is DFQATT and CDR2 SNEGSKA (reference sequence). The CDR3 loop spans 14 amino acids. Trimming cost V 3 bases and J 7 bases, with 18 bases left between them. The chain's CDR3 is CSASIGGPMATQYF. The CDR3 DNA reads TGCAGTGCTAGTATCGGGGGGCCCATGGCGACCCAGTACTTC.